This TCR beta chain was identified in a study of blood T cell repertoires in COVID-19. The CDR3 covers 14 residues. Trimming removed 4 bases from V and 2 bases from J, with 11 bases in between. CDR1 and CDR2 (germline): SEHNR, FQNEAQ (reference sequence). Using immunoSEQ multiplex PCR, the repertoire was profiled, and TCRdb retains in-frame clones only, with some absent. Among 430,000 or so clones listed, approximately 90% were seen once. Cohort 3 recovered donors had two negative PCRs, clearance, or symptom resolution. The TCR comes from a woman aged 40 to 49 who had recovered from COVID-19. The chain recombines TRBV7-9 with TRBJ2-5; D remains ambiguous. The sequenced sample was PBMCs or T cells enriched from blood (not recorded which). In DNA form, the CDR3 reads TGTGCCAGCAGCTCTATATTCCCTCAAGAGACCCAGTACTTC. Encoded protein: CASSSIFPQETQYF.